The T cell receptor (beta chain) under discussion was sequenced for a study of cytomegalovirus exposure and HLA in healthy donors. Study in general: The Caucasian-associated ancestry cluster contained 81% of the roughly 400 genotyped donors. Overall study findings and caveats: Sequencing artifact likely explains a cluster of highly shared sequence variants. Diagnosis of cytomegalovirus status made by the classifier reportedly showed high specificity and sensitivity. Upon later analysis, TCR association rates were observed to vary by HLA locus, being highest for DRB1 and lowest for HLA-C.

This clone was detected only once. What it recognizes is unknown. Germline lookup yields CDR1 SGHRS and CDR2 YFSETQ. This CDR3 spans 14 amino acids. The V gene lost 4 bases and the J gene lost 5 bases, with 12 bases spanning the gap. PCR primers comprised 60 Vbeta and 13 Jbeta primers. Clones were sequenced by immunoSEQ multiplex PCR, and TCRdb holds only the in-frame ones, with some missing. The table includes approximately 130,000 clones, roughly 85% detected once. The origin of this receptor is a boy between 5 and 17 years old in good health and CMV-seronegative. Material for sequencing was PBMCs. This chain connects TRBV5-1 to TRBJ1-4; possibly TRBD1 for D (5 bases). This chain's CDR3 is CASSHVGGNEKLFF. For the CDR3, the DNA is TGCGCCAGCAGCCATGTGGGGGGGAATGAAAAACTGTTTTTT. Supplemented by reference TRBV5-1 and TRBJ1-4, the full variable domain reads KAGVTQTPRYLIKTRGQQVTLSCSPISGHRSVSWYQQTPGQGLQFLFEYFSETQRNKGNFPGRFSGRQFSNSRSEMNVSTLELGDSALYLCASSHVGGNEKLFFGSGTQLSVL.